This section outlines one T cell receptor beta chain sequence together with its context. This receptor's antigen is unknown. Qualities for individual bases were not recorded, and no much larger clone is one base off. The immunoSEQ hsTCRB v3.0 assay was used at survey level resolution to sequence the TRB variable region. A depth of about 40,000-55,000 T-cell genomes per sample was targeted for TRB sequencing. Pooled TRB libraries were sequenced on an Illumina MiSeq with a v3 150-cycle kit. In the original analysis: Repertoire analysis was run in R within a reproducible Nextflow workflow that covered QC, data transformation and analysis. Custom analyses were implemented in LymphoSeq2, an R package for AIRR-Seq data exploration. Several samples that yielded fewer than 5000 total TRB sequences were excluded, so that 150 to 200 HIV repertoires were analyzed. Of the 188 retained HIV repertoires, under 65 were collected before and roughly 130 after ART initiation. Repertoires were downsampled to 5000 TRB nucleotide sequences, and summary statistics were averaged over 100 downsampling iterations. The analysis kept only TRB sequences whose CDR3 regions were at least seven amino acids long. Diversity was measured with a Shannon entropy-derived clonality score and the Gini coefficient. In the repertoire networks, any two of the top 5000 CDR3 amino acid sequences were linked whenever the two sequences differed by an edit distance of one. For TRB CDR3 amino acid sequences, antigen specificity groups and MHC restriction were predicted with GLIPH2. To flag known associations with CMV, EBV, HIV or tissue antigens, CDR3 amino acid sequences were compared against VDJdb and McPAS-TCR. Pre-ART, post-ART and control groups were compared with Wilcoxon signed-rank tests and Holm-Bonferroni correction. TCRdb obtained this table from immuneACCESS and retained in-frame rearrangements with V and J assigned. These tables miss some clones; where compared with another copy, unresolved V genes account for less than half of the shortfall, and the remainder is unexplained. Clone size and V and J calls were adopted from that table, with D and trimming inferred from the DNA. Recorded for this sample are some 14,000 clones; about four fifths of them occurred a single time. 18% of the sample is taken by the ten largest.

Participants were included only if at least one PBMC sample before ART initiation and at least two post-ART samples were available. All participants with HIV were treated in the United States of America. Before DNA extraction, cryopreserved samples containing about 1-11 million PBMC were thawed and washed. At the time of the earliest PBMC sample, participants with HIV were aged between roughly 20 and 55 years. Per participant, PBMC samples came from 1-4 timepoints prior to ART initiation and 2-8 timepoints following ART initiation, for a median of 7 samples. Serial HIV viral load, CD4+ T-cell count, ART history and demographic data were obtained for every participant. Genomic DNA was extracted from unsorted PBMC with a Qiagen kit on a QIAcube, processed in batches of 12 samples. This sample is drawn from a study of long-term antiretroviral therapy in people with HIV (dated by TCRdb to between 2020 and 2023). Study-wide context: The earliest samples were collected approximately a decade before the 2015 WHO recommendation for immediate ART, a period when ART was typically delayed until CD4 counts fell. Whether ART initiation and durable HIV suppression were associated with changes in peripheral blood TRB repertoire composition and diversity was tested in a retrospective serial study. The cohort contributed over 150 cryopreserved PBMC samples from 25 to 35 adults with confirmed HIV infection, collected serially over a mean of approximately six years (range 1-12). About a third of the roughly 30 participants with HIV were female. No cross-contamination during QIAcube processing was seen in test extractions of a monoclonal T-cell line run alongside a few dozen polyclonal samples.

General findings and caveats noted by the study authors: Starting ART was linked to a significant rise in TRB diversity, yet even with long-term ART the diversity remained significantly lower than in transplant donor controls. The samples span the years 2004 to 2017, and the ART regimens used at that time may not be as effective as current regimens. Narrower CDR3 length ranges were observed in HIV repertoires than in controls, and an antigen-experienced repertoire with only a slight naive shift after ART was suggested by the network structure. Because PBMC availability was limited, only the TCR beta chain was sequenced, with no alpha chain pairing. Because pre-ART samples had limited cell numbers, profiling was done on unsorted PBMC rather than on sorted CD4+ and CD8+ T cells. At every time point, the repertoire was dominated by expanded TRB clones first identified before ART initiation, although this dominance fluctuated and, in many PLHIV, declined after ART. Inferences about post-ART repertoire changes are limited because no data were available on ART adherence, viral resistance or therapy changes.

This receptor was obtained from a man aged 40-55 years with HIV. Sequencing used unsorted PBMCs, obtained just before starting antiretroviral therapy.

The CDR3 reads as follows: CASSFRGENEAFF. The sequenced DNA: TGTGCCAGCAGCTTCCGGGGGGAGAATGAAGCTTTCTTT. Here the chain combines TRBV13 and TRBJ1-1, with a weak D call of TRBD1 (5 bases match). Relative to germline, V is 3 bases shorter and J is 7 bases shorter, with 12 bases between their ends. The CDR3, from cysteine to phenylalanine, totals 13 residues. The DNA shown is the 39-base CDR3, in frame from base 1. The germline V gene (reference sequence) yields PRHDT for CDR1 and FYEKMQ for CDR2.